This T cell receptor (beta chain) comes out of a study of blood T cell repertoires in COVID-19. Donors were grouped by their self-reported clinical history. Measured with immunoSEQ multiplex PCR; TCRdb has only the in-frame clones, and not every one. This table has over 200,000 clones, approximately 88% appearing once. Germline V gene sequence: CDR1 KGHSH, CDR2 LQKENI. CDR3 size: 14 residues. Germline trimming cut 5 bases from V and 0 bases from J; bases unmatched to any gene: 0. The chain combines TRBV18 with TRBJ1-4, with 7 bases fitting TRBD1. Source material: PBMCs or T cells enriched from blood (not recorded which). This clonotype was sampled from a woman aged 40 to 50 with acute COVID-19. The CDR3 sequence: CASSGTATNEKLFF. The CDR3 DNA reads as TGTGCCAGCTCAGGGACAGCAACTAATGAAAAACTGTTTTTT.